The next 32 T cell receptor beta chains were all read from a single sample in a study of blood T cell repertoires in COVID-19. Method: immunoSEQ multiplex PCR; TCRdb's copy keeps in-frame clones and lacks some. The sample lists approximately 300,000 clones; more than 75% were seen once. Sequences were obtained from PBMCs or T cells enriched from blood (not recorded which). Receptors were obtained from a man in his sixties who had recovered from COVID-19.

The chain employs TRBV10-2 and TRBJ2-7; 7 nucleotides align to TRBD2. V dropped 8 bases and J dropped 0; count of bases not matched to a gene: 7. Germline V gene sequence: CDR1 WSHSY, CDR2 SAAADI. This CDR3 region has 14 residues. The CDR3 here is CASSGGRSSYEQYF. In DNA form, the CDR3 reads TGCGCCAGCTCGGGGGGAAGGAGCTCCTACGAGCAGTACTTC.

The chain recombines TRBV18 with TRBJ1-2; D perhaps matches TRBD1 (5 bases). This CDR3 comprises 17 residues. V gave up 0 bases and J gave up 1 base, with 15 bases separating them. CDR1 KGHSH and CDR2 LQKENI come from the germline V gene. The CDR3 reads CASSPPAGGTGNYGYTF. For the CDR3, the DNA is TGTGCCAGCTCACCACCCGCCGGGGGGACCGGTAACTATGGCTACACCTTC.

The chain is built from TRBV5-5 and TRBJ2-3, with a possible D match to TRBD1 (6 bases). Germline V gives CDR1 SGHKS, CDR2 YYEKEE (reference sequence). The CDR3 sequence is 13 residues long. The germline V and J ends were trimmed by 4 bases and 4 bases, with 10 bases remaining between them. The CDR3 protein is CASSLDRADTQYF. The CDR3 DNA reads TGTGCCAGCAGCCTGGACAGAGCAGATACGCAGTATTTT.

The V call is TRBV7-3, the J call TRBJ2-5, with TRBD2 identical over 14 bases. V was pared by 5 bases and J by 2 bases, with 13 bases of the junction left unmatched. Germline CDR1 SGHTA, CDR2 FQGTGA. The CDR3 has 19 residues. The CDR3 loop is CASSLRGGTSGGPQETQYF. CDR3 in DNA: TGTGCCAGCAGCCTACGCGGGGGGACTAGCGGGGGACCGCAAGAGACCCAGTACTTC.

The chain links TRBV27 to TRBJ2-3; TRBD2 matches 10 bases. This CDR3 has 15 amino acids. Per the germline V gene, CDR1 is MNHEY and CDR2 is SMNVEV (reference sequence). Losses at the gene ends were 7 bases for V and 2 bases for J; bases not matched to a gene: 6. This chain's CDR3 is CASTLAGGFTDTQYF. The CDR3 nucleotides are TGTGCCAGCACATTAGCGGGGGGATTCACAGATACGCAGTATTTT.

The chain combines TRBV4-1 with TRBJ2-1; 13 bases align to TRBD2. The CDR3 loop spans 16 amino acids. Germline V lookup: CDR1 MGHRA, CDR2 YSYEKL. The V gene end was trimmed by 1 base and the J gene end by 8 bases; junction bases not matched to a gene: 5. Here the CDR3 reads CASSQGTSGSMYEQFF. CDR3 in DNA: TGCGCCAGCAGCCAAGGGACTAGCGGGAGTATGTATGAGCAGTTCTTC.

CDR3 in DNA: TGTGCCATCACCAGGGACAGGGTGCCCTACGAGCAGTACTTC. It translates to CAITRDRVPYEQYF. V and J are TRBV10-3 and TRBJ2-7; TRBD1 matches 9 bases. This CDR3 is 14 amino acids long. Germline trimming cut 7 bases from V and 2 bases from J; bases unmatched to any gene: 6. The V gene's germline CDR1 is ENHRY and CDR2 SYGVKD.

V gene TRBV6-5 combines with J gene TRBJ2-7; D is unresolved. Germline V CDR1 and CDR2: MNHEY, SVGAGI. The CDR3 covers 16 residues. Trimming stripped 0 bases from V and 4 bases from J, with 16 bases between. CDR3 loop: CASSYSARGIYYEQYF. The CDR3 DNA sequence: TGTGCCAGCAGTTACTCGGCACGCGGCATTTATTACGAGCAGTACTTC.

The chain combines TRBV3-1 (or the pseudogene TRBV3-2) with TRBJ1-5, with 9 bases matching TRBD1. This CDR3 comprises 17 residues. Per germline, CDR1 LGHDT and CDR2 YNNKEL (reference sequence). The V gene end was trimmed by 0 bases and the J gene end by 3 bases; junction bases not matched to a gene: 6. CDR3 amino acids: CASSQDLGTGINQPQHF. The DNA for the CDR3 is TGTGCCAGCAGCCAAGATTTAGGGACAGGGATCAATCAGCCCCAGCATTTT.

The CDR3 coding sequence is TGCGCCAGCAGCTTAACCACACCACAAGTTAACTATGGCTACACCTTC. Translating it yields CASSLTTPQVNYGYTF. J is TRBJ1-2 and V is TRBV5-1; D is ambiguous. Germline V gene sequence: CDR1 SGHRS, CDR2 YFSETQ. This CDR3 spans 16 amino acids. Trimming pared 2 bases from V and 1 base from J, leaving 15 bases between.

V gene TRBV19 combines with J gene TRBJ1-1, with 8 bases fitting TRBD1. Germline V gives CDR1 LNHDA, CDR2 SQIVND (reference sequence). After removal of 2 bases from V and 6 bases from J, the junction contained 5 bases not matched to a gene. The CDR3 extends over 14 amino acids. As DNA, the CDR3 is TGTGCCAGTAGTATACGACAGGGGACGGCTGAAGCTTTCTTT. Protein product: CASSIRQGTAEAFF.

The chain carries TRBV6-2 or TRBV6-3 and TRBJ2-1, with a possible D match to TRBD2 (5 bases). CDR1 is MNHEY, CDR2 SVGEGT, per germline. V lost 4 bases and J 1 base, leaving 17 bases between the germline ends. The CDR3 is 17 amino acids. CDR3 bases: TGTGCCAGCAGTTTCACCCTGGGGAGATCTTCCTACAATGAGCAGTTCTTC. It is translated as CASSFTLGRSSYNEQFF.

This clone showed up just once. This chain uses TRBV24-1 with TRBJ2-1; weak D call: TRBD1 (5 bases). CDR1 and CDR2 from the germline V gene are KGHDR and SFDVKD. The CDR3 loop spans 20 amino acids. V gave up 0 bases and J gave up 0 bases, with 20 bases separating them. The CDR3 DNA sequence: TGTGCCACCAGTGATTTGAGGCGGCGTCAGGGTGGAAGCTCCTACAATGAGCAGTTCTTC. This codes for CATSDLRRRQGGSSYNEQFF.

V usage is TRBV18 and J usage is TRBJ1-6; tentative D call: TRBD1 (5 bases). Trimming pared 2 bases from V and 11 bases from J, leaving 13 bases between. CDR3 length: 14 amino acids. CDR1 and CDR2 (germline): KGHSH, LQKENI. The CDR3 here is CASSPSGIRPPLHF. The CDR3 DNA reads TGTGCCAGCTCACCATCAGGGATAAGGCCACCCCTCCACTTT.

The chain recombines TRBV6-5 with TRBJ1-6; 8 bases are a match to TRBD1. Germline V gene data show CDR1 as MNHEY and CDR2 as SVGAGI. The CDR3 consists of 15 residues. The junction had 9 bases not matched to a gene; V was cut back by 7 bases and J by 7 bases. CDR3 coding DNA: TGTGCCAGCACGACAGGGGTGATGCGGAATTCACCCCTCCACTTT. Encoded protein: CASTTGVMRNSPLHF.

In regard to this clone: Other DNA sequences from this sample encode an identical CDR3 as well. V and J are TRBV3-1 (or the pseudogene TRBV3-2) and TRBJ2-1; the match to TRBD1 covers 7 bases. The J segment lost 7 bases and the V segment lost 3 bases, leaving 0 bases of the junction unmatched. The CDR3 has 12 amino acids. CDR1 and CDR2 from the germline V gene are LGHDT and YNNKEL (reference sequence). The chain's CDR3 is CASSQTGNEQFF. CDR3 sequence (DNA): TGTGCCAGCAGCCAGACAGGGAATGAGCAGTTCTTC.

The chain links TRBV4-2 to TRBJ1-5; perhaps TRBD1 as D (6 bases). The ends were cut back, 0 bases at V and 4 bases at J, with 10 bases in the middle. There are 15 residues in the CDR3. The V gene's germline CDR1 is LGHNA and CDR2 YNFKEQ. The chain's CDR3 is CASSQEAGVNQPQHF. CDR3 sequence (DNA): TGTGCCAGCAGCCAAGAGGCAGGGGTAAATCAGCCCCAGCATTTT.

The chain links TRBV5-6 to TRBJ2-3, with D perhaps matching TRBD1 (5 bases). The ends were cut back, 2 bases at V and 4 bases at J, with 11 bases in the middle. Germline V lookup: CDR1 SGHDT, CDR2 YYEEEE. CDR3 length: 14 residues. In nucleotides, the CDR3 is TGTGCCAGCAGCTTCACAGGATCCCCAGATACGCAGTATTTT. This gives the protein CASSFTGSPDTQYF.

The chain couples TRBV3-1 (or the pseudogene TRBV3-2) to TRBJ2-1; 13 positions match TRBD2. Germline loops: CDR1 LGHDT, CDR2 YNNKEL (reference sequence). The V and J ends lost 4 bases and 9 bases, in that order; junction bases with no gene match: 3. The CDR3 consists of 14 residues. CDR3 region: CASSRLAGGGEQFF. The CDR3 nucleotides read TGTGCCAGCAGCCGACTAGCGGGGGGTGGTGAGCAGTTCTTC.

As concerns this clone: This CDR3 fails to terminate in the conserved phenylalanine or tryptophan, so it likely reflects a read error. The DNA is left out, because the CDR3 cannot be placed on it with certainty; the CDR3 is given as TCRdb lists it. The chain employs TRBV5-6 and TRBJ1-6; TRBD1 reflects the table's D call only, with no check against the DNA. CDR1 is SGHDT, CDR2 YYEEEE, per germline. Inclusive of both ends, the CDR3 amounts to 12 amino acids. The CDR3 loop reads CASSFQDRGRVV.

A single count supports this clone. The rearrangement uses TRBV27 and TRBJ1-2; D unresolved. The CDR3 sequence is 11 residues long. V dropped 4 bases and J dropped 6 bases, with 6 bases sitting between them. Germline-derived CDR1 and CDR2 are MNHEY and SMNVEV (reference sequence). The DNA for the CDR3 is TGTGCCAGCAGTTCCTCGGATGGCTACACCTTC. Amino acid sequence: CASSSSDGYTF.

The chain uses TRBV28 and TRBJ1-6, with TRBD1 as a possible D gene (6 bases). In germline, CDR1 is MDHEN, CDR2 SYDVKM. This CDR3 is 17 amino acids long. V shed 6 bases and J shed 0 bases, with 15 bases lying between them. CDR3 nucleotides: TGTGCCAGCAGCCGCAACTACAGGGACTCCTATAATTCACCCCTCCACTTT. It specifies CASSRNYRDSYNSPLHF. Supplemented by reference TRBV28 and TRBJ1-6, the full variable domain reads DVKVTQSSRYLVKRTGEKVFLECVQDMDHENMFWYRQDPGLGLRLIYFSYDVKMKEKGDIPEGYSVSREKKERFSLILESASTNQTSMYLCASSRNYRDSYNSPLHFGNGTRLTVT.

V usage is TRBV21-1 and J usage is TRBJ2-4; the D segment call TRBD1 is taken from the table without a DNA check. TRBV21-1 is listed as a pseudogene. The CDR3 is 17 residues long. The CDR3 loop is CARPGQGKGLAKNIQYF. For the CDR3, the DNA is TGTGCCAGACCGGGACAGGGGAAAGGTCTAGCCAAAAACATTCAGTACTTC.

The J gene is TRBJ2-7, the V gene TRBV19; D perhaps matches TRBD2 (7 bases). Germline CDR1 LNHDA, CDR2 SQIVND (reference sequence). This CDR3 contains 14 residues. V was trimmed by 5 bases and J by 3 bases, leaving 14 bases between them. Here the CDR3 DNA reads TGTGCCAGTAGTGTACAGGGAGGGGACTACGAGCAGTACTTC. Translation gives CASSVQGGDYEQYF.

The chain couples TRBV19 to TRBJ1-5; 12 bases fit TRBD1. The germline V gene has CDR1 LNHDA and CDR2 SQIVND (reference sequence). This CDR3 contains 15 residues. V lost 3 bases to trimming and J lost 8 bases; unmatched junction nucleotides: 5. In nucleotides, the CDR3 is TGTGCCAGTAGTATGGGACAGGGGGCAAGGGAGCCCCAGCATTTT. This codes for CASSMGQGAREPQHF.

This clone has only a few counts. The chain combines TRBV2 with TRBJ1-4, with D tentatively TRBD1 (6 bases). The CDR3 runs 16 residues. Trimming took 4 bases from V and 0 from J, leaving 12 bases between them. In germline, CDR1 is SNHLY, CDR2 FYNNEI. The CDR3 loop reads CASSVDSLATNEKLFF. The DNA of the CDR3 is TGTGCCAGCAGTGTGGACAGTCTCGCAACTAATGAAAAACTGTTTTTT.

The chain has TRBV12-5 and TRBJ2-1; 7 nucleotides line up with TRBD2. Germline CDR1 is LGHNT and CDR2 is FRNRAP. CDR3 length equals 17 residues. Trimming removed 3 bases from V and 2 bases from J; junction bases left unmatched: 10. The CDR3 loop reads CASGFRVSGAPYNEQFF. CDR3 nucleotide sequence: TGTGCTAGTGGTTTCAGGGTGAGCGGGGCGCCCTACAATGAGCAGTTCTTC.

The gene calls are TRBV5-4 and TRBJ1-1, with 8 bases identical to TRBD1. The germline V gene encodes CDR1 SGHNT and CDR2 YYREEE (reference sequence). With 1 base clipped from V and 1 base from J, the junction kept 3 bases outside the gene matches. CDR3 size: 15 residues. CDR3: CASSLPGQANTEAFF. CDR3 nucleotide sequence: TGTGCCAGCAGCTTGCCGGGACAGGCGAACACTGAAGCTTTCTTT.

V usage is TRBV5-1 and J usage is TRBJ2-3; D is unclear. CDR3 length: 14 residues. The germline V and J ends were trimmed by 0 bases and 0 bases, with 5 bases remaining between them. Germline V CDR1 and CDR2: SGHRS, YFSETQ. The CDR3 DNA is TGCGCCAGCAGCTTGGTCACTAGCACAGATACGCAGTATTTT. Its translation: CASSLVTSTDTQYF.

The gene calls are TRBV4-1 and TRBJ1-1, with TRBD1 matching over 7 bases. This CDR3 spans 14 amino acids. CDR1 and CDR2 (germline): MGHRA, YSYEKL. The V and J ends lost 4 bases and 1 base, in that order; junction bases with no gene match: 3. The CDR3 region is CASSPRQGNTEAFF. CDR3 sequence (DNA): TGCGCCAGCAGCCCCCGACAGGGGAACACTGAAGCTTTCTTT.

This sequence joins TRBV7-3 and TRBJ2-2; TRBD1 is a possible D gene (6 bases). Per germline, CDR1 SGHTA and CDR2 FQGTGA. CDR3 size: 14 residues. V was trimmed by 5 bases and J by 5 bases, leaving 12 bases between them. This CDR3 is CASSQGHLTGELFF. CDR3 DNA sequence: TGTGCCAGCAGCCAGGGACACCTAACCGGGGAGCTGTTTTTT.

The chain joins TRBV29-1 to TRBJ1-5, with a possible D match to TRBD1 (5 bases). Trimming shortened V by 6 bases and J by 4 bases, and 13 bases separated the two germline ends. CDR3 length: 13 residues. Germline V gene data show CDR1 as SQVTM and CDR2 as ANQGSEA. CDR3 sequence reads: CSVGQGVNQPQHF. For the CDR3, the DNA is TGCAGCGTCGGGCAGGGCGTGAATCAGCCCCAGCATTTT.